This TCR beta chain was retrieved from a study of cytomegalovirus exposure and HLA in healthy donors. General study findings and limits: Researchers reported that a few CMV-associated chains were confirmed in vitro as CMV antigen-specific.

This CDR3 contains 16 residues. With V trimmed by 3 bases and J by 4 bases, 7 bases remained unmatched. Germline loops: CDR1 SNHLY, CDR2 FYNNEI. A multiplex PCR was run with 60 Vbeta primers and 13 Jbeta primers. TCRdb keeps only in-frame clones here, not all; method: immunoSEQ multiplex PCR. The data contain about 120,000 clones, 77% of them singletons. There was no recording of CMV serostatus for this donor. As concerns this clone: Its antigen is currently unknown.

Sequenced sample: PBMCs. The genes are TRBV2 and TRBJ2-3; TRBD2 matches 10 bases. The receptor's source is a human donor in good health. Here the CDR3 reads CASSDIAGGLADTQYF. The CDR3 region has the DNA TGTGCCAGCAGTGACATAGCGGGAGGATTGGCAGATACGCAGTATTTT. Based on the CDR3 plus reference TRBV2 and TRBJ2-3, the full variable domain is EPEVTQTPSHQVTQMGQEVILRCVPISNHLYFYWYRQILGQKVEFLVSFYNNEISEKSEIFDDQFSVERPDGSNFTLKIRSTKLEDSAMYFCASSDIAGGLADTQYFGPGTRLTVL.